Below are 19 T cell receptor beta chains sequenced from a single sample in a study of identical twins. TCRdb re-derived calls from the 5' RACE reads in MiXCR, one entry per CDR3 protein. Of a few hundred thousand distinct CDR3 sequences listed, approximately 18% are singletons. Sequenced input: naive T cells sorted from blood. These TCRs come from a man aged 50-60 years in good health.

This clonotype was detected many times. This chain joins TRBV12-3 or TRBV12-4 and TRBJ2-7; no definite D call. This CDR3 spans 14 amino acids. V was cut by 0 bases and J by 0 bases, with 6 bases left in between. Written as DNA, the CDR3 is TGTGCCAGCAGTTTAGCGCACAGCTCCTACGAGCAGTACTTC. This codes for CASSLAHSSYEQYF.

The chain links TRBV20-1 to TRBJ1-4; no clear D. Trimming pared 3 bases from V and 4 bases from J, leaving 6 bases between. Germline V CDR1 and CDR2: DFQATT, SNEGSKA (reference sequence). The CDR3 has 12 residues. The CDR3 spells CSARDRNEKLFF. The DNA of the CDR3 is TGCAGTGCTAGGGACCGTAATGAAAAACTGTTTTTT.

This clonotype was observed a few times. The chain recombines TRBV5-6 with TRBJ2-1; perhaps TRBD2 as D (6 bases). The CDR3 runs 16 residues. Trimming cost V 4 bases and J 4 bases, with 18 bases left between them. CDR1 is SGHDT and CDR2 is YYEEEE in the germline V gene. CDR3 sequence: CASSPAGWGGYNEQFF. CDR3 DNA sequence: TGTGCCAGCAGCCCTGCGGGGTGGGGTGGGTACAATGAGCAGTTCTTC.

This clonotype was counted at least ten times. The chain uses TRBV20-1 and TRBJ2-3, with a weak D call TRBD1 (8 bases). CDR1 and CDR2 from the germline V gene are DFQATT and SNEGSKA (reference sequence). The V and J ends lost 0 bases and 4 bases respectively, with 17 bases between them. This CDR3 region has 16 residues. The CDR3 bases are TGCAGTGCTAGAGATGACGGACAGGGAGGGTCAGATACGCAGTATTTT. Protein product: CSARDDGQGGSDTQYF.

This chain links TRBV3-1 with TRBJ1-6; D uncertain. Germline CDR1 reads LGHDT; CDR2 reads YNNKEL (reference sequence). V lost 1 base and J lost 8, with 9 bases in between. The CDR3 loop spans 14 amino acids. The CDR3 spells CASSQVGRDSPLHF. In DNA form, the CDR3 reads TGTGCCAGCAGCCAAGTGGGCCGGGATTCACCCCTCCACTTT.

This chain connects TRBV21-1 to TRBJ2-7. TRBV21-1 is shown as a pseudogene. The CDR3 spans 12 residues. The CDR3 DNA reads TGTGCCAGCAGCAAAGTGGACTACGAGCAGTACTTC. Amino acids: CASSKVDYEQYF.

This clonotype was counted only a few times. This rearrangement joins TRBV3-1 to TRBJ2-5, with D perhaps matching TRBD1 (5 bases). Trimming left V 3 bases short and J 2 bases short, with 13 bases between. The CDR3 length is 15 residues. Germline V lookup: CDR1 LGHDT, CDR2 YNNKEL (reference sequence). CDR3 in DNA: TGTGCCAGCAGCCAGGACATTTCAATACAAGAGACCCAGTACTTC. It codes for CASSQDISIQETQYF.

The rearrangement uses TRBV5-1 and TRBJ2-1; TRBD2 is a possible D gene (5 bases). Between the trimmed V and J ends, which lost 0 bases and 6 bases, there was a span of 10 bases. Germline CDR1 and CDR2: SGHRS and YFSETQ. The CDR3 consists of 14 residues. The chain's CDR3 is CASSLDGEINEQFF. The CDR3 DNA reads as TGCGCCAGCAGCTTGGACGGGGAAATCAATGAGCAGTTCTTC.

CDR3 loop: CASSQDGQQDTQYF. Written as DNA, the CDR3 is TGCGCCAGCAGCCAAGATGGGCAGCAGGATACGCAGTATTTT. The gene calls are TRBV4-3 and TRBJ2-3; D gene uncertain. Germline V gene data show CDR1 as LGHNA and CDR2 as YSLEER. The CDR3 sequence is 14 residues long. Deletions cut 0 bases from V and 6 bases from J, with 10 bases between.

This clonotype was seen only a few times. This chain joins TRBV12-3 or TRBV12-4 and TRBJ2-5; the match to TRBD2 covers 7 bases. V shed 6 bases and J 5 bases; nucleotides not matched to a gene: 9. The CDR3 loop spans 14 amino acids. CDR3 residues: CASRIAGGVETQYF. The DNA of the CDR3 is TGTGCCAGCAGGATAGCGGGCGGGGTGGAGACCCAGTACTTC.

The chain uses TRBV7-2 and TRBJ2-3, with 7 bases aligning to TRBD1. J lost 7 bases, V lost 6 bases, and 10 bases had no gene match. Germline CDR1 is SGHTA and CDR2 is FQGNSA. CDR3 length: 14 amino acids. In DNA form, the CDR3 reads TGTGCCAGCAGTGAAATGTCCAGGGGGAATACGCAGTATTTT. The encoded protein is CASSEMSRGNTQYF.

This chain links TRBV19 with TRBJ2-5; 10 bases align to TRBD1. Trimming took 5 bases from V and 5 from J; bases not matched to a gene: 8. This CDR3 is built from 15 residues. Germline loops: CDR1 LNHDA, CDR2 SQIVND (reference sequence). CDR3 sequence (DNA): TGTGCCAGTAGTGAGGACAGGGGGGTTCAGGAGACCCAGTACTTC. Amino acid sequence: CASSEDRGVQETQYF. Supplemented by reference TRBV19 and TRBJ2-5, the full variable domain reads DGGITQSPKYLFRKEGQNVTLSCEQNLNHDAMYWYRQDPGQGLRLIYYSQIVNDFQKGDIAEGYSVSREKKESFPLTVTSAQKNPTAFYLCASSEDRGVQETQYFGPGTRLLVL.

The genes are TRBV6-2 or TRBV6-3 and TRBJ1-1; D might be TRBD1 (5 bases). From germline, CDR1 is MNHEY and CDR2 SVGEGT. V gave up 6 bases and J gave up 4 bases, with 18 bases separating them. The CDR3 runs 15 residues. Written as DNA, the CDR3 is TGTGCCAGCAGACCTACTGAGGGGTTCGGCACTGAAGCTTTCTTT. It yields the protein CASRPTEGFGTEAFF.

This chain connects TRBV4-3 to TRBJ2-3; possible D gene TRBD1, 5 bases. The germline V gene has CDR1 LGHNA and CDR2 YSLEER. The germline V and J ends were trimmed by 0 bases and 2 bases, with 12 bases remaining between them. The CDR3 consists of 16 residues. As DNA, the CDR3 is TGCGCCAGCAGCCAAGACTGGACACGAGACACAGATACGCAGTATTTT. It codes for CASSQDWTRDTDTQYF.

This clonotype was seen at least ten times. The chain links TRBV4-1 to TRBJ2-2; unclear D gene. The CDR3 extends over 13 amino acids. The V gene's germline CDR1 is MGHRA and CDR2 YSYEKL. Trimming removed 4 bases at V and 5 bases at J, with 8 bases between. This chain's CDR3 is CASSPGWTGELFF. For the CDR3, the DNA is TGCGCCAGCAGCCCCGGATGGACCGGGGAGCTGTTTTTT.

This clonotype was counted many times. The chain recombines TRBV20-1 with TRBJ1-2; D possibly corresponds to TRBD1 (5 bases). The V gene's germline CDR1 is DFQATT and CDR2 SNEGSKA (reference sequence). This CDR3 has 13 amino acids. The V gene lost 0 bases and the J gene lost 5 bases, with 10 bases spanning the gap. The DNA for the CDR3 is TGCAGTGCTAGAGACCCAGGGTCGTATGGCTACACCTTC. Translation gives CSARDPGSYGYTF.

The chain recombines TRBV11-2 with TRBJ1-3, with D hard to call. CDR3 length: 12 residues. The ends were cut back, 2 bases at V and 7 bases at J, with 6 bases in the middle. From germline, CDR1 is SGHAT and CDR2 FQNNGV. CDR3 coding DNA: TGTGCCAGCAGCTTATCCCAGAACACCATATATTTT. Translating gives CASSLSQNTIYF. Full variable domain (outside the CDR3, taken from reference TRBV11-2 and TRBJ1-3): EAGVAQSPRYKIIEKRQSVAFWCNPISGHATLYWYQQILGQGPKLLIQFQNNGVVDDSQLPKDRFSAERLKGVDSTLKIQPAKLEDSAVYLCASSLSQNTIYFGEGSWLTVV.

This clonotype has more than one count but fewer than ten. The V gene is TRBV20-1, the J gene TRBJ2-3; 11 bases line up with TRBD2. Germline CDR1 is DFQATT and CDR2 is SNEGSKA (reference sequence). J lost 0 bases, V lost 5 bases, and 7 bases had no gene match. The length of the CDR3 is 16 residues. This CDR3 reads CSASPTSGASTDTQYF. Written as DNA, the CDR3 is TGCAGTGCTTCACCGACTAGCGGGGCTAGCACAGATACGCAGTATTTT.

Concerning this clonotype: This may arise from a read error, as a much more abundant clone is one base away. This sequence joins TRBV20-1 and TRBJ2-1, with unresolved D. The germline V gene encodes CDR1 DFQATT and CDR2 SNEGSKA (reference sequence). The CDR3 loop spans 16 amino acids. This CDR3 is CSARDRLALPYNEQSF. In nucleotides, the CDR3 is TGCAGTGCTAGAGATAGGTTGGCGTTGCCCTACAATGAGCAGTCCTTC.